Following are 26 T cell receptor beta chains from one sample sequenced in a study of cytomegalovirus exposure and HLA in healthy donors. The primer mix had 60 Vbeta and 13 Jbeta primers. Sequencing used immunoSEQ multiplex PCR; TCRdb keeps in-frame clones, though not all of them. The sample holds about 150,000 clones, roughly four fifths seen once. Sequencing was done on a sample of PBMCs. All receptors come from a man aged 35-49 years in good health and CMV-seropositive.

The V and J genes are TRBV6-5 and TRBJ1-1; no clear D gene. Trimming took off 5 bases at V and 5 bases at J, with 6 bases between the two ends. In germline, CDR1 is MNHEY, CDR2 SVGAGI. The CDR3 runs to 11 residues. CDR3 coding DNA: TGTGCCAGCAGTGTCGGGACTGAAGCTTTCTTT. Translation: CASSVGTEAFF.

The gene calls are TRBV2 and TRBJ2-7; D is possibly TRBD1 (6 bases). This CDR3 region has 13 residues. V lost 7 bases, J lost 4 bases, and 14 bases lay in between. Germline V lookup: CDR1 SNHLY, CDR2 FYNNEI. Written as DNA, the CDR3 is TGTGCCAGCAAGGACAGCCTGGAATACGAGCAGTACTTC. Its protein is CASKDSLEYEQYF.

The V gene is TRBV2, the J gene TRBJ2-5, with 7 bases aligning to TRBD1. The J call is uncertain, as TRBJ2-7 better fits the DNA end. The CDR3 runs to 14 residues. The germline V gene has CDR1 SNHLY and CDR2 FYNNEI. The chain's CDR3 is CASSEQGQEYEQYF. The CDR3 DNA is TGTGCCAGCAGTGAGCAAGGACAGGAATACGAGCAGTACTTC.

The J gene is TRBJ2-1, the V gene TRBV10-1; D is unclear. V gave up 4 bases and J gave up 7 bases, with 11 bases separating them. CDR1 is WNHNN and CDR2 is SYGVQD in the germline V gene (reference sequence). CDR3 length: 13 amino acids. The CDR3 DNA sequence: TGCGCCAGCAGTGGCCTCAACCGGAATGAGCAGTTCTTC. It codes for CASSGLNRNEQFF.

The chain couples TRBV4-1 to TRBJ2-7; 7 bases align to TRBD2. Germline CDR1 reads MGHRA; CDR2 reads YSYEKL. With 5 bases clipped from V and 0 bases from J, the junction kept 4 bases outside the gene matches. The CDR3 extends over 14 amino acids. The CDR3, as DNA: TGCGCCAGCAGCTTTCGCGGGAGCTCCTACGAGCAGTACTTC. Translating gives CASSFRGSSYEQYF.

V gene TRBV6-1 combines with J gene TRBJ1-3; D is unresolved. This CDR3 contains 14 residues. V gave up 2 bases and J gave up 4 bases, with 9 bases separating them. CDR1 is MNHNS, CDR2 SASEGT, per germline. The CDR3 reads CASSELTEGNTIYF. CDR3 bases: TGTGCCAGCAGTGAATTAACAGAAGGAAACACCATATATTTT.

The chain uses TRBV28 and TRBJ1-2, with a possible D match to TRBD1 (6 bases). The CDR3 is 13 amino acids. Germline values: CDR1 MDHEN, CDR2 SYDVKM. Trimming removed 2 bases from V and 8 bases from J, with 12 bases in between. In nucleotides, the CDR3 is TGTGCCAGCAGTTTAATGGGGGCAGGAGGCTACACCTTC. Protein product: CASSLMGAGGYTF.

This chain connects TRBV27 to TRBJ1-5, with 10 nucleotides matching TRBD1. The V gene's germline CDR1 is MNHEY and CDR2 SMNVEV (reference sequence). V dropped 3 bases and J dropped 11; count of bases not matched to a gene: 4. CDR3 size: 13 residues. The CDR3 sequence is CASSLEGQGTQHF. The DNA of the CDR3 is TGTGCCAGCAGTTTGGAGGGACAGGGGACCCAGCATTTT.

On this clone: The junction departs from germline at one end; a sequencing error may be responsible. This sequence joins TRBV7-9 and TRBJ2-7; 8 nucleotides align to TRBD1. The CDR3 runs to 12 residues. CDR1 SEHNR and CDR2 FQNEAQ come from the germline V gene (reference sequence). In DNA, the CDR3 is TGTTCCAGCAGCTGGACAGGGTACGAGCAGTACTTC. Translating gives CSSSWTGYEQYF.

This clone has only one observation. The gene calls are TRBV28 and TRBJ2-7; D is uncertain. The germline V gene has CDR1 MDHEN and CDR2 SYDVKM. V shed 3 bases and J shed 2 bases, with 8 bases lying between them. The CDR3 consists of 13 residues. The CDR3 sequence: CASSLSSPYEQYF. CDR3 DNA: TGTGCCAGCAGTTTGTCATCCCCCTACGAGCAGTACTTC.

This chain joins TRBV28 and TRBJ1-2; 7 bases are shared with TRBD1. Germline V lookup: CDR1 MDHEN, CDR2 SYDVKM. This CDR3 has 13 residues. The trim removed 6 bases at V and 8 bases at J, leaving 9 bases unmatched. This CDR3 reads CASSPGQARGYTF. In nucleotides, the CDR3 is TGTGCCAGCAGCCCCGGACAGGCTCGGGGCTACACCTTC.

V is TRBV7-8 and J is TRBJ2-7, with 7 positions matching TRBD1. Germline assignment: CDR1 SGHVS and CDR2 FQNEAQ. Trimming took 2 bases from V and 0 from J; bases not matched to a gene: 1. CDR3 length equals 14 residues. CDR3 sequence: CASSLRTGSYEQYF. The CDR3 DNA reads TGTGCCAGCAGCTTAAGGACAGGCTCCTACGAGCAGTACTTC.

The chain recombines TRBV7-9 with TRBJ1-2; D might be TRBD1 (5 bases). The ends were cut back, 3 bases at V and 1 base at J, with 15 bases in the middle. Germline CDR1 is SEHNR and CDR2 is FQNEAQ (reference sequence). The CDR3 is 16 amino acids. The CDR3 sequence is CASSFWVEGINYGYTF. CDR3 nucleotides: TGTGCCAGCAGCTTTTGGGTGGAGGGGATTAACTATGGCTACACCTTC. The entire variable domain, with the rest obtained from reference TRBV7-9 and TRBJ1-2, is as follows: DTGVSQNPRHKITKRGQNVTFRCDPISEHNRLYWYRQTLGQGPEFLTYFQNEAQLEKSRLLSDRFSAERPKGSFSTLEIQRTEQGDSAMYLCASSFWVEGINYGYTFGSGTRLTVV.

V gene TRBV6-1 combines with J gene TRBJ1-5, with TRBD1 matching 9 bases. The V segment lost 4 bases and the J segment 4 bases; nucleotides outside the gene matches: 5. There are 15 residues in the CDR3. Germline loops: CDR1 MNHNS, CDR2 SASEGT. Here the CDR3 DNA reads TGTGCCAGCAGTGTGGAGACAGGGGGAAATCAGCCCCAGCATTTT. It codes for CASSVETGGNQPQHF.

This clone was detected once. This same CDR3 is encoded by further DNA sequences in the sample. The chain recombines TRBV18 with TRBJ1-1; weak D call: TRBD1 (5 bases). This CDR3 spans 13 amino acids. Germline-derived CDR1 and CDR2 are KGHSH and LQKENI. With 2 bases removed from V and 4 bases from J, the gap between germline ends came to 8 bases. CDR3 nucleotides: TGTGCCAGCTCACCAACGGGGGGCACTGAAGCTTTCTTT. This translates into CASSPTGGTEAFF.

About this clone: The junction does not match germline at one end; this may be a read error. The V and J genes are TRBV7-9 and TRBJ2-7; 7 bases align to TRBD2. The length of the CDR3 is 11 residues. The germline V gene encodes CDR1 SEHNR and CDR2 FQNEAQ (reference sequence). The CDR3 sequence is CSSSLGGEQYF. In nucleotides, the CDR3 is TGTTCCAGCAGTCTGGGGGGGGAGCAGTACTTC. The full variable domain, completed using reference TRBV7-9 and TRBJ2-7, is DTGVSQNPRHKITKRGQNVTFRCDPISEHNRLYWYRQTLGQGPEFLTYFQNEAQLEKSRLLSDRFSAERPKGSFSTLEIQRTEQGDSAMYLCSSSLGGEQYFGPGTRLTVT.

The chain couples TRBV28 to TRBJ1-1, with D unresolved. CDR1 is MDHEN, CDR2 SYDVKM, per germline. The CDR3 is made up of 12 amino acids. V was shortened by 7 bases and J by 3 bases, with 9 bases between the two germline ends. Here the CDR3 DNA reads TGTGCCAGCAATCTGGGCGACACTGAAGCTTTCTTT. It encodes CASNLGDTEAFF. The entire variable domain, with the rest obtained from reference TRBV28 and TRBJ1-1, is as follows: DVKVTQSSRYLVKRTGEKVFLECVQDMDHENMFWYRQDPGLGLRLIYFSYDVKMKEKGDIPEGYSVSREKKERFSLILESASTNQTSMYLCASNLGDTEAFFGQGTRLTVV.

The rearrangement joins TRBV4-1 to TRBJ1-2, with a tentative D call TRBD1 (6 bases). Germline CDR1 MGHRA, CDR2 YSYEKL. Trimming left V 3 bases short and J 0 bases short, with 11 bases between. This CDR3 spans 15 amino acids. For the CDR3, the DNA is TGCGCCAGCAGCCAGGGCCCAGGGGCTAACTATGGCTACACCTTC. It specifies CASSQGPGANYGYTF.

The rearrangement links TRBV4-3 to TRBJ2-5, with no clear D. The length of the CDR3 is 14 residues. V was cut by 0 bases and J by 6 bases, with 11 bases left in between. Germline V lookup: CDR1 LGHNA, CDR2 YSLEER. The CDR3 nucleotides read TGCGCCAGCAGCCAAGATTTAGCTTTACAGACCCAGTACTTC. It specifies CASSQDLALQTQYF.

This chain links TRBV6-5 with TRBJ2-5; weak D call: TRBD1 (6 bases). Deletions cut 6 bases from V and 2 bases from J, with 13 bases between. Germline V gene sequence: CDR1 MNHEY, CDR2 SVGAGI. This CDR3 spans 14 amino acids. The CDR3 region has the DNA TGTGCCAGCAGCTCATCAGGACAGCAAGAGACCCAGTACTTC. It is translated as CASSSSGQQETQYF.

V is TRBV19 and J is TRBJ2-7; 7 bases map to TRBD2. The CDR3 covers 11 residues. The germline V gene has CDR1 LNHDA and CDR2 SQIVND (reference sequence). V lost 7 bases and J lost 7; bases outside the gene matches: 4. CDR3 protein: CASTGAGEQYF. The CDR3 nucleotides are TGTGCCAGTACCGGAGCGGGGGAGCAGTACTTC.

The V gene is TRBV19, the J gene TRBJ2-7; TRBD1 agrees at 9 bases. V shed 3 bases, J shed 1 base, and the junction held 4 bases outside the gene matches. In germline, CDR1 is LNHDA, CDR2 SQIVND (reference sequence). The CDR3 has 15 amino acids. In DNA, the CDR3 is TGTGCCAGTAGTATGCCGGGACAGGGATCCTACGAGCAGTACTTC. Translation gives CASSMPGQGSYEQYF.

This chain connects TRBV9 to TRBJ1-1, with 7 bases matching TRBD1. This CDR3 comprises 12 residues. Germline lookup yields CDR1 SGDLS and CDR2 YYNGEE. Trimming removed 3 bases from V and 8 bases from J; junction bases left unmatched: 4. The CDR3 sequence: CASSGHRGEAFF. The DNA for the CDR3 is TGTGCCAGCAGCGGCCACAGGGGAGAAGCTTTCTTT.

The chain has TRBV5-6 and TRBJ2-3; D is unresolved. This CDR3 region has 15 residues. Trimming shortened V by 1 base and J by 2 bases, and 11 bases separated the two germline ends. The germline CDR1 and CDR2 sequences are SGHDT and YYEEEE. The CDR3: CASSLRAGNTDTQYF. CDR3 DNA sequence: TGTGCCAGCAGCTTGCGAGCAGGAAACACAGATACGCAGTATTTT.

This clone turned up a few times. Germline and junction disagree at one end, which may indicate a read error. DNA of the CDR3: TGCGCCAGCAGCCAGCAACAACAGGGGATGATTATCTTC. This translates into CASSQQQQGMIIF. The genes are TRBV4-3 and TRBJ1-2; 7 nucleotides line up with TRBD1. Germline V gene sequence: CDR1 LGHNA, CDR2 YSLEER. This CDR3 comprises 13 residues.

This clone has more than one count but fewer than ten. The chain is built from TRBV25-1 and TRBJ2-5, with D perhaps TRBD2 (6 bases). The CDR3 contains 14 residues. V was pared by 4 bases and J by 1 base, with 10 bases between. The germline CDR1 and CDR2 sequences are MGHDK and SYGVNS. In nucleotides, the CDR3 is TGTGCCAGCAGTGTGGGGGGACCCCAAGAGACCCAGTACTTC. The encoded protein is CASSVGGPQETQYF.